Detailed here is one T cell receptor beta chain. The sample comes from a study of blood T cell repertoires in COVID-19. The assay was immunoSEQ multiplex PCR, and TCRdb's table has in-frame clones only and misses some. The sample shows roughly 100,000 clones, approximately 87% of them seen only once. Trimming left V 3 bases short and J 3 bases short, with 8 bases between. There are 13 residues in the CDR3. Germline CDR1 reads MNHEY; CDR2 reads SMNVEV (reference sequence). The clonotype was recovered from a human donor in a cohort sampled during active or convalescent COVID-19. This sequence joins TRBV27 and TRBJ1-1; D unresolved. The sequencing sample was made of peripheral blood. The CDR3 spells CASSFARYTEAFF. The CDR3 nucleotides are TGTGCCAGCAGTTTTGCCAGGTACACTGAAGCTTTCTTT.